This entry features one TCR beta chain sequence. Repertoires were generated with immunoSEQ multiplex PCR, while TCRdb's copy carries only in-frame clones and drops some. The sample records roughly 54,000 clones, about 86% being singletons. These data are taken from a study of blood T cell repertoires in COVID-19. Looking at the study overall: The origin of the acute and convalescent COVID-19 samples was the United States, Italy and Spain.

The sample consisted of peripheral blood. The TCR comes from a woman aged 60-75 years with COVID-19, enrolled during active disease.

The CDR3 loop reads CASSEGLNYGYTF. The CDR3 nucleotides read TGTGCCAGCTCAGAGGGACTCAACTATGGCTACACCTTC. The genes are TRBV18 and TRBJ1-2, with D perhaps TRBD1 (5 bases). With 5 bases removed from V and 2 bases from J, the gap between germline ends came to 9 bases. Germline values: CDR1 KGHSH, CDR2 LQKENI. The CDR3 length is 13 residues.